This T cell receptor (beta chain) was sequenced during a study of control samples from healthy donors and cancer patients. Sequencing was performed with immunoSEQ multiplex PCR; in TCRdb, only in-frame clones are kept and a portion is missing. The sample yields roughly 160,000 clones, roughly 88% seen once. CDR1 MNHEY and CDR2 SVGAGI come from the germline V gene. V was clipped by 6 bases and J by 0 bases, with 8 bases between them. This CDR3 spans 13 amino acids. Specimen: blood. This clonotype was obtained from a woman aged 30 to 39 in good health. The chain combines TRBV6-5 with TRBJ1-1; no clear D gene. The CDR3 DNA is TGTGCCAGCAGGGAGACCTTGAACACTGAAGCTTTCTTT. Translated, it gives CASRETLNTEAFF.